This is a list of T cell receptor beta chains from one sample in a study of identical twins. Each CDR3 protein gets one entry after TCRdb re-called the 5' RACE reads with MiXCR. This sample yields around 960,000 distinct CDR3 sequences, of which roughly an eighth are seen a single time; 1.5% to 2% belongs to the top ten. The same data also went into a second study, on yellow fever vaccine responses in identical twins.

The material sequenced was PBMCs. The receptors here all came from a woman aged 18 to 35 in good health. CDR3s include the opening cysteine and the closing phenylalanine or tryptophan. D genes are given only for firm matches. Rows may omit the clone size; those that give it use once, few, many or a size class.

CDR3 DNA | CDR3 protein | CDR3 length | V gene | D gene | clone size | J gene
TGTGCCAGCAGTTCCCGGGACAGGGCCACAGATACGCAGTATTTT | CASSSRDRATDTQYF | 15 | TRBV12-3/TRBV12-4 | TRBD1 | many | TRBJ2-3
TGTGCCAGCAGATGGACTAGCTCCTACGAGCAGTACTTC | CASRWTSSYEQYF | 13 | TRBV6-1 | TRBD2 | few | TRBJ2-7
TGTGCCAGCAGTGAAGGGACAGGGGTCCCCTATGGCTACACCTTC | CASSEGTGVPYGYTF | 15 | TRBV2 | TRBD1 | few | TRBJ1-2
TGCGCCAGCAGCCACGTAGGGGGCTTGAACACTGAAGCTTTCTTT | CASSHVGGLNTEAFF | 15 | TRBV4-1 | TRBD1 | - | TRBJ1-1
TGTGCCAGCAGCTTGGGTATACTGGAGACCCAGTACTTC | CASSLGILETQYF | 13 | TRBV7-8 | - | few | TRBJ2-5
TGCAGCGTGGACGAGACCTCTGGGGCCAACGTCCTGACTTTC | CSVDETSGANVLTF | 14 | TRBV29-1 | - | few | TRBJ2-6
TGTGCCAGCAGCGTAGACCCCTATAGTGCGCATCTAGCCAAAAACATTCAGTACTTC | CASSVDPYSAHLAKNIQYF | 19 | TRBV9 | - | - | TRBJ2-4
TGTGCCAGCTCCCCTGCGATCTGGGCATACGAGCAGTACTTC | CASSPAIWAYEQYF | 14 | TRBV19 | - | few | TRBJ2-7
TGCGCCAGCAGTGAGGGTGGACACTCCTACGAGCAGTACTTC | CASSEGGHSYEQYF | 14 | TRBV10-1 | - | - | TRBJ2-7
TGTGCCAGCAGTGGATCCGGGACAGGGAAAGAGACCCAGTACTTC | CASSGSGTGKETQYF | 15 | TRBV25-1 | TRBD1 | - | TRBJ2-5
TGCAGTGCTAGAGAGTTGGTCACTGAAGCTTTCTTT | CSARELVTEAFF | 12 | TRBV20-1 | - | few | TRBJ1-1
TGTGCCAGCAGTTACTCAAGTGACAGGGGGCCGAGGGATACGCAGTATTTT | CASSYSSDRGPRDTQYF | 17 | TRBV6-5 | TRBD1 | few | TRBJ2-3
TGCGCCAGCAGCTTGAATCCGGGGACCGACTACGAGCAGTACTTC | CASSLNPGTDYEQYF | 15 | TRBV5-1 | - | many | TRBJ2-7
TGTGCCAGCAGTCACGTGACGGCCCCAGGTGTAGAGACCCAGTACTTC | CASSHVTAPGVETQYF | 16 | TRBV5-5 | - | - | TRBJ2-5
TGTGCCACCAGTGACTCCTCCGGGCACAATGAGCAGTTCTTC | CATSDSSGHNEQFF | 14 | TRBV24-1 | - | - | TRBJ2-1
TGCAGTGCTAGCGATTTCCTCCGGGACCCCTCCTACGAGCAGTACTTC | CSASDFLRDPSYEQYF | 16 | TRBV20-1 | - | - | TRBJ2-7
TGCAGTGCTAGAGTGGGGACAGGGGTTGTCTATGGCTACACCTTC | CSARVGTGVVYGYTF | 15 | TRBV20-1 | TRBD1 | many | TRBJ1-2